This TCR beta chain was captured by sequencing in a study of beta chain features in type 1 diabetes. CD45RO/CCR7/CD25/CD127/CD95/CD27 staining was used to isolate CD4+ naive, central memory, regulatory and stem cell-like memory cells by sorting. What was sequenced were expressed TCRB transcripts, since all of the isolated RNA had been reverse transcribed. Method: immunoSEQ multiplex PCR; TCRdb's copy keeps in-frame clones and lacks some. The table shows under 950,000 clones, with about 17% occurring only once. The CDR3 extends over 14 amino acids. Germline V gene data show CDR1 as SGHAT and CDR2 as FQNNGV. With 0 bases removed from V and 4 bases from J, the gap between germline ends came to 10 bases.

The V call is TRBV11-2, the J call TRBJ2-7; a possible D gene is TRBD2 (6 bases). The sequenced material came from naive CD4+ T cells from blood. The sequence derives from a woman under 30 in good health. The CDR3 region is CASSLDLASYEQYF. The CDR3 DNA sequence: TGTGCCAGCAGCTTAGACCTAGCGTCGTACGAGCAGTACTTC.